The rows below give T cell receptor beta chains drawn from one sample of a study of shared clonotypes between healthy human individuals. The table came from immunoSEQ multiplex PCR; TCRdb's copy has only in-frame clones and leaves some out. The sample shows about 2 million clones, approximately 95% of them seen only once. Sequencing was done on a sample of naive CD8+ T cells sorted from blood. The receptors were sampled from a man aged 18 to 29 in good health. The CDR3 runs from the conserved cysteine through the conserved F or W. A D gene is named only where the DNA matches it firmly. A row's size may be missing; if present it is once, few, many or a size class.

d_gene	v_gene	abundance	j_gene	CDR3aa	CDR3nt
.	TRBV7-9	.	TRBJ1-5	CASSLSPGGSFNQPQHF	TGTGCCAGCAGCTTAAGCCCTGGGGGGTCCTTTAATCAGCCCCAGCATTTT
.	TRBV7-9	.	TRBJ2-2	CASSPELTGELFF	TGTGCCAGCAGCCCCGAACTTACTGGGGAGCTGTTTTTT
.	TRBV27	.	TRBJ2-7	CASSFSLGTLHYEQYF	TGTGCCAGCAGTTTCTCTTTGGGGACTCTCCACTACGAGCAGTACTTC
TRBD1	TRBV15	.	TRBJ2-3	CATSRGFQGAPDTQYF	TGTGCCACCAGCAGAGGGTTCCAGGGGGCCCCAGATACGCAGTATTTT
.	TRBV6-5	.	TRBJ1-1	CASKASMNTEAFF	TGTGCCAGCAAGGCTTCGATGAACACTGAAGCTTTCTTT
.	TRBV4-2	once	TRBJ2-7	CASSQEGVSTTPWEQYF	TGTGCCAGCAGCCAAGAAGGGGTTAGTACCACCCCGTGGGAGCAGTACTTC
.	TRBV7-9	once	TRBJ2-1	CASSSVGVAYNEQFF	TGTGCCAGCAGCTCCGTCGGGGTCGCCTACAATGAGCAGTTCTTC
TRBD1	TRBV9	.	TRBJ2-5	CASSAPGQGVGETQYF	TGTGCCAGCAGCGCACCGGGACAGGGGGTAGGAGAGACCCAGTACTTC
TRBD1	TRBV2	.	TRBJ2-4	CASSEAFLVGQGNIQYF	TGTGCCAGCAGTGAAGCGTTTCTTGTGGGACAGGGAAACATTCAGTACTTC
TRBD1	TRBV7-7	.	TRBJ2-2	CASSLGQLNTGELFF	TGTGCTAGCAGCTTGGGACAGCTGAACACCGGGGAGCTGTTTTTT
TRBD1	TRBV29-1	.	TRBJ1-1	CSVDRPQTVIGTGAFF	TGCAGCGTTGACCGACCTCAGACAGTGATCGGGACAGGAGCTTTCTTT
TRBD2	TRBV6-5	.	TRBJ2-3	CASSYASGASTDTQYF	TGTGCCAGCAGTTACGCTAGCGGGGCTAGCACAGATACGCAGTATTTT
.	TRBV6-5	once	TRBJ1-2	CASSYWGGEDGYTF	TGTGCCAGCAGTTACTGGGGGGGGGAGGATGGCTACACCTTC
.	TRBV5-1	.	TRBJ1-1	CASAGEGVGFMNTEAFF	TGCGCCAGCGCCGGCGAAGGGGTGGGATTTATGAACACTGAAGCTTTCTTT
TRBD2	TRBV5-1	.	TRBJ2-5	CASSESTGGPGETQYF	TGCGCCAGCAGCGAGTCGACGGGAGGGCCGGGAGAGACCCAGTACTTC
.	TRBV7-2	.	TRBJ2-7	CASIAREQYF	TGTGCCAGCATCGCAAGGGAGCAGTACTTC
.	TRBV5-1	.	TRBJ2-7	CASSPGLTGLLPSEQYF	TGCGCCAGCAGCCCTGGACTGACGGGACTCCTTCCCTCCGAGCAGTACTTC
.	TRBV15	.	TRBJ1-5	CATSRATGTAQHF	TGTGCCACCAGCAGAGCAACCGGGACCGCCCAGCATTTT
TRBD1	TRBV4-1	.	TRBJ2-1	CASSQPSGGQGPYNEQFF	TGCGCCAGCAGCCAACCCTCGGGGGGACAGGGACCCTACAATGAGCAGTTCTTC
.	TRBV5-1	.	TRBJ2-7	CASSSNYHEQYF	TGCGCCAGCAGCTCGAATTACCACGAGCAGTACTTC
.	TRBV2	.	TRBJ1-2	CASSEPRRINYGYTF	TGTGCCAGCAGTGAACCACGTCGGATTAACTATGGCTACACCTTC
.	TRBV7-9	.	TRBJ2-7	CASSLDQSSYEQYF	TGTGCCAGCAGCTTAGACCAGAGCTCCTACGAGCAGTACTTC
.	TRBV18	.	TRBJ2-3	CASSPNNSFSADTQYF	TGTGCCAGCTCACCGAACAATAGTTTTTCGGCAGATACGCAGTATTTT
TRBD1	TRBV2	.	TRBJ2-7	CASSLGTGFYEQYF	TGTGCCAGCAGCCTCGGGACAGGGTTCTACGAGCAGTACTTC
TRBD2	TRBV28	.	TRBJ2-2	CASSLGVALAGGHTGELFF	TGTGCCAGCAGTTTGGGGGTCGCCCTAGCGGGGGGGCACACCGGGGAGCTGTTTTTT
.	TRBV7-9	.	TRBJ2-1	CASSFDYNEQFF	TGTGCCAGCAGCTTTGACTACAATGAGCAGTTCTTC
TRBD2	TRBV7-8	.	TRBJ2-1	CASSLGLAGSQGFYNEQFF	TGTGCCAGCAGCTTAGGACTAGCGGGGTCCCAAGGCTTCTACAATGAGCAGTTCTTC
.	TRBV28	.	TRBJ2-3	CASSSLGVAATDTQYF	TGTGCCAGCAGTTCTCTGGGGGTAGCGGCTACAGATACGCAGTATTTT
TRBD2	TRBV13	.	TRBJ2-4	CASSPWGRGDIQYF	TGTGCCAGCAGCCCCTGGGGGAGGGGAGACATTCAGTACTTC
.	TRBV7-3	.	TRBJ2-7	CASTQIPGTYSYEQYF	TGTGCCAGCACCCAAATCCCCGGGACATACTCCTACGAGCAGTACTTC
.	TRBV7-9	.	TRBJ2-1	CASSLGLLDEQFF	TGTGCCAGCAGCTTAGGTCTCCTCGATGAGCAGTTCTTC
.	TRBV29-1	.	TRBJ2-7	CSVTGKRDEQYF	TGCAGCGTTACAGGGAAGAGGGACGAGCAGTACTTC
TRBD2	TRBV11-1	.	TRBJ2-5	CASSFGTGGGQETQYF	TGTGCCAGCAGCTTTGGTACCGGGGGGGGACAAGAGACCCAGTACTTC